The 18 T cell receptor beta chains reported below all come from one sample, sequenced in a study of blood T cell repertoires in COVID-19. Generated by immunoSEQ multiplex PCR, the TCRdb table keeps only in-frame clones and is missing some. The data show approximately 76,000 clones, around 88% seen once. The sequencing sample was made of peripheral blood. Receptor source: a man in his thirties or forties with acute or convalescent COVID-19.

The J gene is TRBJ1-4, the V gene TRBV12-3 or TRBV12-4; D is possibly TRBD1 (5 bases). This CDR3 is built from 13 residues. V shed 7 bases and J shed 8 bases, with 14 bases lying between them. CDR3 in DNA: TGTGCCAGCATGCAGGGTTTTCGGGAAAAACTGTTTTTT. It yields the protein CASMQGFREKLFF.

This chain uses TRBV6-5 with TRBJ2-3; unclear D gene. This CDR3 is 15 amino acids long. CDR1 and CDR2 (germline): MNHEY, SVGAGI. V lost 6 bases, J lost 2 bases, and 15 bases lay in between. CDR3 coding DNA: TGTGCCAGCAGCGGTCTCGGAGCTAACACAGATACGCAGTATTTT. This translates into CASSGLGANTDTQYF.

This clone showed up just once. The J gene is TRBJ2-5, the V gene TRBV7-2; TRBD2 matches at 8 bases. The CDR3 extends over 18 amino acids. Per germline, CDR1 SGHTA and CDR2 FQGNSA. After removal of 1 base from V and 2 bases from J, the junction contained 12 bases not matched to a gene. In DNA form, the CDR3 reads TGTGCCAGCAGCTTAGGTCTAAGCTTAGGACTAGCTCAAGAGACCCAGTACTTC. Protein product: CASSLGLSLGLAQETQYF.

Here the CDR3 reads CASSLAGGQGVNGYTF. For the CDR3, the DNA is TGTGCCAGCAGCTTAGCGGGTGGACAGGGGGTTAATGGCTACACCTTC. The rearrangement uses TRBV7-9 and TRBJ1-2; TRBD1 aligns across 10 bases. V gave up 0 bases and J gave up 6 bases; unmatched junction bases: 7. Germline V gene sequence: CDR1 SEHNR, CDR2 FQNEAQ (reference sequence). The CDR3 contains 16 residues.

A single count supports this clone. The chain recombines TRBV28 with TRBJ2-1; perhaps TRBD1 as D (6 bases). Germline CDR1 is MDHEN and CDR2 is SYDVKM. V lost 5 bases and J lost 6, with 14 bases in between. The CDR3 sequence is 14 residues long. CDR3 protein: CASSPPGQVNEQFF. The CDR3 DNA is TGTGCCAGCAGTCCTCCGGGACAAGTCAATGAGCAGTTCTTC.

The rearrangement joins TRBV5-6 to TRBJ1-2; the D is unclear. The CDR3 spans 13 residues. V lost 8 bases and J lost 4, with 15 bases in between. CDR1 and CDR2 from the germline V gene are SGHDT and YYEEEE. CDR3 loop: CASNSGGIYGYTF. CDR3 sequence (DNA): TGTGCCAGTAACTCCGGCGGTATCTATGGCTACACCTTC.

The chain has TRBV27 and TRBJ2-1, with a weak D call TRBD2 (5 bases). Germline assignment: CDR1 MNHEY and CDR2 SMNVEV (reference sequence). Trimming removed 6 bases from V and 2 bases from J, with 11 bases in between. This CDR3 is 14 amino acids long. This CDR3 reads CASSPRRAYNEQFF. The CDR3 DNA sequence: TGTGCCAGCAGCCCACGGCGGGCCTACAATGAGCAGTTCTTC.

The table lists this clone with a few counts. This chain connects TRBV7-2 to TRBJ2-7; tentatively, D is TRBD2 (5 bases). V was trimmed by 1 base and J by 7 bases, leaving 14 bases between them. This CDR3 contains 14 residues. Germline V gene sequence: CDR1 SGHTA, CDR2 FQGNSA. In nucleotides, the CDR3 is TGTGCCAGCAGCTTAGAAGTGGGAGTGGGTGAGCAGTACTTC. It yields the protein CASSLEVGVGEQYF.

The chain couples TRBV6-4 to TRBJ2-2; perhaps TRBD2 as D (5 bases). Trimming removed 2 bases from V and 1 base from J, with 5 bases in between. In germline, CDR1 is MRHNA, CDR2 SNTAGT. This CDR3 comprises 14 residues. CDR3 loop: CASSDRENTGELFF. Here the CDR3 DNA reads TGTGCCAGCAGTGACCGGGAGAACACCGGGGAGCTGTTTTTT.

This clone was counted once. This chain uses TRBV21-1 with TRBJ1-2. TRBV21-1 is labeled a pseudogene. The CDR3 has 18 amino acids. The CDR3 coding sequence is TGTGCCAGCAGCAAAACCTTTTCTGAGGAGGGCGGCGAGAACGGCTACACCTTC. Translation gives CASSKTFSEEGGENGYTF.

This chain uses TRBV7-2 with TRBJ2-7; the D is unclear. V gave up 0 bases and J gave up 4 bases, with 7 bases separating them. The CDR3 spans 13 residues. Germline V gives CDR1 SGHTA, CDR2 FQGNSA. CDR3 DNA sequence: TGTGCCAGCAGCTTAGCGACGGAGTACGAGCAGTACTTC. It is translated as CASSLATEYEQYF.

The chain is built from TRBV11-2 and TRBJ2-7; 7 bases agree with TRBD1. The CDR3 totals 15 residues. V dropped 6 bases and J dropped 0; count of bases not matched to a gene: 8. Looked up from germline, CDR1 is SGHAT and CDR2 is FQNNGV. The CDR3 region is CASSPGTESSYEQYF. The CDR3 region has the DNA TGTGCCAGCAGTCCCGGGACAGAGAGCTCCTACGAGCAGTACTTC.

The rearrangement joins TRBV27 to TRBJ2-7; 8 bases fit TRBD2. Trimming took 5 bases from V and 3 from J; bases not matched to a gene: 6. This CDR3 has 14 residues. Germline V gene data show CDR1 as MNHEY and CDR2 as SMNVEV (reference sequence). This CDR3 is CASSQAGAFYEQYF. For the CDR3, the DNA is TGTGCCAGCAGTCAAGCGGGAGCTTTCTACGAGCAGTACTTC.

The rearrangement joins TRBV11-2 to TRBJ2-3; 10 bases match TRBD2. The ends lost 1 base at V and 4 bases at J; junction bases unmatched: 2. Germline V CDR1 and CDR2: SGHAT, FQNNGV. The CDR3 spans 15 residues. DNA of the CDR3: TGTGCCAGCAGCTTAGTTAGCGGGAGGCCAGATACGCAGTATTTT. The encoded protein is CASSLVSGRPDTQYF.

The rearrangement joins TRBV28 to TRBJ1-5; D ambiguous. V shed 3 bases and J shed 0 bases, with 9 bases lying between them. Germline CDR1 reads MDHEN; CDR2 reads SYDVKM. The CDR3 length is 15 residues. CDR3 coding DNA: TGTGCCAGCAGTTTGAGCCCAAATAGCAATCAGCCCCAGCATTTT. Residues: CASSLSPNSNQPQHF.

This sequence joins TRBV4-3 and TRBJ1-2; TRBD1 might be the D (5 bases). Germline V gives CDR1 LGHNA, CDR2 YSLEER. There are 14 residues in the CDR3. Trimming removed 0 bases from V and 4 bases from J, with 9 bases in between. The CDR3 nucleotides read TGCGCCAGCAGCCAAGACGACAGTCCCTATGGCTACACCTTC. This codes for CASSQDDSPYGYTF.

The chain recombines TRBV30 with TRBJ1-1; possible D gene TRBD1, 5 bases. This CDR3 contains 15 residues. The germline V and J ends were trimmed by 3 bases and 0 bases, with 14 bases remaining between them. In germline, CDR1 is GTSNPN, CDR2 SVGIG (reference sequence). The CDR3 sequence is CAWRGQGRMNTEAFF. CDR3 bases: TGTGCCTGGAGAGGGCAGGGCCGTATGAACACTGAAGCTTTCTTT.

This rearrangement joins TRBV7-2 to TRBJ2-5; TRBD1 agrees at 9 bases. Trimming took 5 bases from V and 4 from J; bases not matched to a gene: 5. The CDR3 contains 14 residues. Germline CDR1 is SGHTA and CDR2 is FQGNSA. CDR3 loop: CASSPGTGIETQYF. The CDR3 nucleotides read TGTGCCAGCAGCCCCGGGACAGGGATAGAGACCCAGTACTTC.